This T cell receptor (beta chain) was sequenced for a study of blood T cell repertoires in COVID-19. The overall study: Some COVID-19 samples were acute and others convalescent; all came from the United States, Italy and Spain. T cells, B-cell-depleted T cells, or PBMCs supplied cDNA or gDNA.

Study processing details: Amplification of reference gene primers provided the estimated nucleated cell counts. TCRdb's table, derived via immunoSEQ multiplex PCR, lists solely in-frame clones and lacks some. The V and J calls and clone size come from that table; D and trimming were worked out from the DNA. The sample contains about 170,000 clones, under 90% of which appear only once. The sample was peripheral blood. The TCR originated in a woman over 75 with acute or convalescent COVID-19.

This CDR3 is CASSLNRAYGYTF. The CDR3 DNA reads TGTGCCAGCAGTTTAAACAGGGCCTATGGCTACACCTTC. The chain is built from TRBV27 and TRBJ1-2; D possibly corresponds to TRBD1 (6 bases). CDR3 length: 13 residues. V was trimmed by 2 bases and J by 4 bases, leaving 8 bases between them. Germline V gene lookup returns CDR1 MNHEY and CDR2 SMNVEV (reference sequence).